This T cell receptor (beta chain) derives from a study of T cell repertoires in cytomegalovirus infection. Study background: As its CMV epitopes, the study selected recently identified HLA-C-restricted and well-studied HLA-B-restricted targets. Public TCR beta signatures indicated both CMV infection and matching HLA type.

General study findings and limits: Predominance within the ex vivo response was attributable to HLA-C-restricted CMV-specific TCR beta clonotypes.

The CDR3 spans 16 residues. V was pared by 2 bases and J by 5 bases, with 8 bases of the junction left unmatched. The germline V gene encodes CDR1 SGHVT and CDR2 SQSDAQ. Each CDR3 protein gets one entry after TCRdb re-called the reads with MiXCR. The sample consists of 700,000 to 850,000 distinct CDR3 sequences, over 25% of them appearing once. With regard to this clonotype: Its specificity is unknown.

This TCR came from a human donor in good health (CMV status not recorded). Some clones in this sample may be carry-over from other donors' samples. The sample consisted of cultured CD8+ T cells from PBMCs, taken from culture after CMV antigen stimulation. The chain employs TRBV7-4 and TRBJ1-4; 7 nucleotides align to TRBD1. The CDR3: CASSLSRDRPNEKLFF. The CDR3 nucleotides read TGTGCCAGCAGCTTAAGCCGGGACAGACCAAATGAAAAACTGTTTTTT.